The present T cell receptor beta chain was sequenced within a study of breast tumors, draining lymph nodes, adjacent tissues (dated by TCRdb to 2016 to 2017). About the investigation overall: Breast cancer patients provided tumor, adjacent nontumor tissue and axillary lymph nodes, and the study compared the TCR beta repertoires across these three sources. In human breast cancer, the study set out to evaluate how tumor, surrounding tissue and draining lymph node repertoires relate to one another and whether T cells may move between these sites.

Lymph node samples came from the axillary draining lymph nodes of breast cancer patients. Study-wide conclusions, independent of this receptor: Tumor T-cell repertoires showed less diversity than lymph node repertoires and more diversity than nontumor tissue repertoires, and tumor T-cell repertoires showed preferential V and J gene usage. The data were considered consistent with most tumor T cells being derived from the lymph node and subsequently expanding within tumor tissue. Rather than being directly demonstrated, the conclusion that tumor T cells originate in lymph nodes was presented as consistent with a hypothesis. Tumor and nontumor tissue repertoires were found to be significantly more similar in luminal-like than in basal-like breast cancer.

The cysteine opens and the phenylalanine closes a CDR3 of 11 amino acids. Only CDR3 DNA remains: 33 bases, in frame from the first base. Looking up the germline V gene yields CDR1 MDHEN and CDR2 SYDVKM. The V and J ends are trimmed by 5 bases and 7 bases, leaving 9 bases between them. Sequencing was performed on an Illumina HiSeq 2000. TCR beta chain libraries were generated by multiplex PCR amplification. High-throughput sequencing was used to analyze the amplified TCR beta chain products. Starting from the raw public reads, TCRdb applied fastp trimming at Q25, assembled clones with MiXCR and retained in-frame beta chains. Each record represents a unique CDR3 protein, reported with the most common genes and DNA among its rows. The sample table shows about 170,000 distinct CDR3 sequences, and about 34% are seen once. About 3.7% of the sample is in the top ten clones. Concerning this clonotype: This clone's antigen is unknown. No much larger clonotype is one base removed from it; base qualities were not supplied.

The sequencing input was axillary lymph node tissue. The chain is made from TRBV28 and TRBJ2-7, with TRBD2 tentatively as D gene (6 bases match). The source is a female donor with breast cancer. Some clones in this sample may be carry-over from other donors' samples. The DNA sequence is as follows: TGTGCCAGCAGTACCCGGGGGGAGCAGTACTTC. This encodes CASSTRGEQYF. When the CDR3 is completed using the reference TRBV28 and TRBJ2-7 genes on either side, the full variable domain is DVKVTQSSRYLVKRTGEKVFLECVQDMDHENMFWYRQDPGLGLRLIYFSYDVKMKEKGDIPEGYSVSREKKERFSLILESASTNQTSMYLCASSTRGEQYFGPGTRLTVT.